The T cell receptor beta chain described here comes from a study of Tregs in tolerant kidney transplant recipients. Recipients received nonmyeloablative bone marrow transplants from related graft donors, with transient mixed chimerism. Only in-frame clones appear in the TCRdb table, and some are missing; sequencing was by immunoSEQ multiplex PCR. The sample includes roughly 86,000 clones, 93% of them seen just once. Study-wide results and caveats: The most relevant donor-specific Treg TCRbeta repertoire apparently came from expansion with activated donor B cells. Biological reproducibility was not directly addressed, but technical replication error appeared minimal. Antigen-driven expansion was suggested because donor-specific Tregs expanded more than all Tregs in tolerant patients. Few patients were studied, so findings need validation in larger groups.

Concerning this clone: Its matching antigen is unknown.

The CDR3 spans 15 residues. V gave up 5 bases and J gave up 4 bases; unmatched junction bases: 6. In germline, CDR1 is SEHNR, CDR2 FQNEAQ (reference sequence). Sequenced material: CD4+ T cells from blood (PBMCs), taken 12 months after the transplant. V and J are TRBV7-9 and TRBJ2-2; 8 bases are a match to TRBD2. The TCR sequence derives from a human patient who received a combined kidney and bone marrow transplant. The T cells may partly be graft donor cells. The CDR3 spells CASSLSGGITGELFF. The CDR3 DNA is TGTGCCAGCAGCCTGAGCGGGGGAATCACCGGGGAGCTGTTTTTT.